This TCR beta chain was captured in a study of CD8 T cells in ankylosing spondylitis. Notes on this clonotype: As yet, its antigen is unknown.

Study-wide findings and caveats: What appeared characteristic of ankylosing spondylitis blood was a TCR beta motif of 7 or 8 highly homologous variants.

One entry per CDR3 protein, called by TCRdb with MiXCR from the 5' RACE reads. The sample consists of a few hundred thousand distinct CDR3 sequences, more than 20% of them appearing once. J lost 6 bases, V lost 0 bases, and 8 bases had no gene match. The length of the CDR3 is 15 residues. Germline V gives CDR1 DFQATT, CDR2 SNEGSKA (reference sequence). The V gene is TRBV20-1, the J gene TRBJ2-1; 7 bases line up with TRBD2. The sequencing input was blood, either unsorted or a sorted T cell fraction (not recorded which). The TCR originated in a male donor with ankylosing spondylitis. The CDR3 protein is CSARDAGRAFNEQFF. CDR3 in DNA: TGCAGTGCTAGAGATGCGGGGAGGGCCTTCAATGAGCAGTTCTTC.